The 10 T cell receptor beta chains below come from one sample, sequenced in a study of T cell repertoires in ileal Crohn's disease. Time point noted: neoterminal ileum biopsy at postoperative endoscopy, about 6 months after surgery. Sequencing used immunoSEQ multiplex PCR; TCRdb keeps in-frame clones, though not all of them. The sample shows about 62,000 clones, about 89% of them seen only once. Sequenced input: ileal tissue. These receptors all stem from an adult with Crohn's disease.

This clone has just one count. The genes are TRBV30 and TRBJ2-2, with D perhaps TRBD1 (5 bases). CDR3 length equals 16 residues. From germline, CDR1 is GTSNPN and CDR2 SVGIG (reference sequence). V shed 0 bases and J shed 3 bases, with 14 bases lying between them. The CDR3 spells CAWSVRAGIYTGELFF. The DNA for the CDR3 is TGTGCCTGGAGTGTACGAGCAGGGATTTACACCGGGGAGCTGTTTTTT.

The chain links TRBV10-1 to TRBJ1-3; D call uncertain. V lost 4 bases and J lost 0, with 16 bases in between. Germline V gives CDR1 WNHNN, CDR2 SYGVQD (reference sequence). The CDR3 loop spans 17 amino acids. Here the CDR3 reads CASSGPLEELSGNTIYF. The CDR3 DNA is TGCGCCAGCAGTGGACCTCTCGAGGAGCTCTCTGGAAACACCATATATTTT.

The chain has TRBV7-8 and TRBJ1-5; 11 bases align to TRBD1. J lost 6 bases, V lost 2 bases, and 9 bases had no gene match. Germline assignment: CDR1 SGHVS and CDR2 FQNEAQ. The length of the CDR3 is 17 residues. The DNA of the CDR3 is TGTGCCAGCAGCTTACTCCAGGACAGGGGGCTTGGTCAGCCCCAGCATTTT. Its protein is CASSLLQDRGLGQPQHF. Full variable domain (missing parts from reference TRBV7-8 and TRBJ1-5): GAGVSQSPRYKVAKRGQDVALRCDPISGHVSLFWYQQALGQGPEFLTYFQNEAQLDKSGLPSDRFFAERPEGSVSTLKIQRTQQEDSAVYLCASSLLQDRGLGQPQHFGDGTRLSIL.

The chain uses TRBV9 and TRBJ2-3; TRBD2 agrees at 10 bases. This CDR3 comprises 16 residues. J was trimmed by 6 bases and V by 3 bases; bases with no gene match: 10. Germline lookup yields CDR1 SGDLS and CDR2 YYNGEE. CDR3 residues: CASSARRAGGRDTQYF. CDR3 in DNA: TGTGCCAGCAGCGCACGACGAGCGGGAGGGCGCGATACGCAGTATTTT. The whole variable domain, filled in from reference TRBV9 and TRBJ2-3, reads DSGVTQTPKHLITATGQRVTLRCSPRSGDLSVYWYQQSLDQGLQFLIQYYNGEERAKGNILERFSAQQFPDLHSELNLSSLELGDSALYFCASSARRAGGRDTQYFGPGTRLTVL.

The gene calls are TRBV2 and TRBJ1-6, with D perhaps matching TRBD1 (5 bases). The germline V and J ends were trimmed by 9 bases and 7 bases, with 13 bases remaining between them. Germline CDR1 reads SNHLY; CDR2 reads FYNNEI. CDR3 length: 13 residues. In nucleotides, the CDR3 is TGTGCCAGTCAACAGGAAACGAATTCACCCCTCCACTTT. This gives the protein CASQQETNSPLHF.

DNA of the CDR3: TGTGCCAGCAGTGAACACTCTAGATCCTATGGCTACACCTTC. It translates to CASSEHSRSYGYTF. The J gene is TRBJ1-2, the V gene TRBV2, with D unresolved. Deletions cut 2 bases from V and 4 bases from J, with 11 bases between. This CDR3 contains 14 residues. CDR1 is SNHLY, CDR2 FYNNEI, per germline.

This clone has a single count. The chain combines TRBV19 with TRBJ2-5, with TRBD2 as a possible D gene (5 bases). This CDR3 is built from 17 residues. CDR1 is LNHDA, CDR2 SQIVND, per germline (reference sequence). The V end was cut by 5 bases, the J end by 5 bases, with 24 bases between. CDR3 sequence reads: CASSLGLRGAGLETQYF. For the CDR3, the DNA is TGTGCCAGTAGTCTAGGGCTGCGAGGTGCGGGTCTGGAGACCCAGTACTTC.

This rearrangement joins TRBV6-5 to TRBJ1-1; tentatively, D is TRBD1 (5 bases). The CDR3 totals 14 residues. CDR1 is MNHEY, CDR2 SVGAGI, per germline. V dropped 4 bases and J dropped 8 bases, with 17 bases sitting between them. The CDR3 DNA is TGTGCCAGCAGTTCCCCCGGGGGGGGTTCCGAAGCTTTCTTT. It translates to CASSSPGGGSEAFF.

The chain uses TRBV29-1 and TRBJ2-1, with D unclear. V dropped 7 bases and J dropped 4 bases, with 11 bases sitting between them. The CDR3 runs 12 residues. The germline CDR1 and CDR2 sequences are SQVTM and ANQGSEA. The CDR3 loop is CSATPTYNEQFF. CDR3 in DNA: TGCAGCGCCACACCGACTTACAATGAGCAGTTCTTC.

CDR3: CASSPDSRNQPQHF. For the CDR3, the DNA is TGTGCCAGCAGCCCTGACAGCCGGAATCAGCCCCAGCATTTT. The chain carries TRBV9 and TRBJ1-5; D is perhaps TRBD1 (5 bases). V shed 4 bases and J shed 4 bases, with 12 bases lying between them. Looked up from germline, CDR1 is SGDLS and CDR2 is YYNGEE. This CDR3 is built from 14 residues.